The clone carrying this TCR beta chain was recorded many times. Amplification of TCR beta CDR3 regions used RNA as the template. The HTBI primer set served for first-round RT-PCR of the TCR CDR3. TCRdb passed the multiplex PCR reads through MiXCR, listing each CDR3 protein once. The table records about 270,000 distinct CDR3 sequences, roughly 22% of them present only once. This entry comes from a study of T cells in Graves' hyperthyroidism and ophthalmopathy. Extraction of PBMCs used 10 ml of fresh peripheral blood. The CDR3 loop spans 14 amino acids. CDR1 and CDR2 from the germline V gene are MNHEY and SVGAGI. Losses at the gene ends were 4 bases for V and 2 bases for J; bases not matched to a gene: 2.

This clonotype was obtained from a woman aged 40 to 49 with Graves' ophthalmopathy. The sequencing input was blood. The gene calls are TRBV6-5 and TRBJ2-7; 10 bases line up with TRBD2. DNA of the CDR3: TGTGCCAGCAGTTCGAGCGGGAGGGCCTACGAGCAGTACTTC. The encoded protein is CASSSSGRAYEQYF.